This TCR beta chain was captured in a study of T cell changes during pregnancy in multiple sclerosis. The germline gives CDR1 GTSNPN, CDR2 SVGIG (reference sequence). With 3 bases removed from V and 4 bases from J, the gap between germline ends came to 20 bases. This CDR3 has 16 residues. The method was immunoSEQ multiplex PCR; TCRdb's version includes in-frame clones alone and lacks a portion of them. The sample lists around 92,000 clones; approximately 94% were seen once. The clonotype comes from a female donor with multiple sclerosis, enrolled in a pregnancy study. The rearrangement joins TRBV30 to TRBJ2-3, with a tentative D call TRBD2 (5 bases). Sample: peripheral blood, taken after pregnancy. CDR3 coding DNA: TGTGCCTGGAGAGAACTAGTTCCCGTGGTGCCAGATACGCAGTATTTT. This gives the protein CAWRELVPVVPDTQYF.